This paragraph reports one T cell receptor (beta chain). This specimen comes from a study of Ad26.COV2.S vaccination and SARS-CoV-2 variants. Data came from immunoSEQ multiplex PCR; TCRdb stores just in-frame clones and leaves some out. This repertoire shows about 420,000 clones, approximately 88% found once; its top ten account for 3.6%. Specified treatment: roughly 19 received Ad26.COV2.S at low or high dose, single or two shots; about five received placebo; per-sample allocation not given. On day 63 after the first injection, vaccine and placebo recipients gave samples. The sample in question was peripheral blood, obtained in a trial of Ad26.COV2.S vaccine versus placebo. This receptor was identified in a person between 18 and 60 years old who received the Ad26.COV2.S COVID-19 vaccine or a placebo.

The CDR3 sequence: CASSQAGGEYGYTF. CDR3 nucleotide sequence: TGTGCCAGCAGCCAAGCTGGGGGCGAGTATGGCTACACCTTC. The V gene is TRBV4-2, the J gene TRBJ1-2, with a tentative D call TRBD1 (6 bases). This CDR3 is 14 amino acids long. Germline V gives CDR1 LGHNA, CDR2 YNFKEQ. V was trimmed by 1 base and J by 5 bases, leaving 11 bases between them.